The clone carrying this TCR beta chain was seen repeatedly, ten times or more. This sample was taken from a study of T cells in Graves' hyperthyroidism and ophthalmopathy. Study information: Blood was drawn when the patient was first diagnosed and still untreated.

With 3 bases removed from V and 3 bases from J, the gap between germline ends came to 8 bases. The CDR3 loop spans 14 amino acids. The germline V gene encodes CDR1 MDHEN and CDR2 SYDVKM. Regions amplified from RNA transcripts were the TCR beta CDR3 regions. When the TCR CDR3 underwent first-round RT-PCR, the HTBI primer set was used. TCRdb re-analysed the multiplex PCR reads in MiXCR, keeping a single row per CDR3 protein. Of more than 600,000 distinct CDR3 sequences listed, approximately 16% were seen once; the top ten hold under 8.5%. Clinical symptoms, serum thyroxine, TRAb, thyroid ultrasound and orbital computed tomography established diagnosis.

The chain is built from TRBV28 and TRBJ2-2, with D possibly matching TRBD2 (6 bases). This clonotype was obtained from a man younger than 35 with Graves' hyperthyroidism. What was sequenced was blood. The CDR3 sequence is CASSFAGHTGELFF. Here the CDR3 DNA reads TGTGCCAGCAGTTTTGCGGGGCACACCGGGGAGCTGTTTTTT.